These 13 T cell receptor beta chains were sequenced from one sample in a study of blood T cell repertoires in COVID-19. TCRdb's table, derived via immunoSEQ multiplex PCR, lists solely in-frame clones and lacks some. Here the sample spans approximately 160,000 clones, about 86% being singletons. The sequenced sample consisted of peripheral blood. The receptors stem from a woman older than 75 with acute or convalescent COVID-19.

The CDR3 nucleotides are TGCGCCAGCAGTGAGTCGGAGACTAGCGGGAGTGCAGATACGCAGTATTTT. Its translation is CASSESETSGSADTQYF. The chain recombines TRBV10-1 with TRBJ2-3; 12 nucleotides line up with TRBD2. Germline V CDR1 and CDR2: WNHNN, SYGVQD (reference sequence). CDR3 length equals 17 residues. V gave up 0 bases and J gave up 4 bases; unmatched junction bases: 5.

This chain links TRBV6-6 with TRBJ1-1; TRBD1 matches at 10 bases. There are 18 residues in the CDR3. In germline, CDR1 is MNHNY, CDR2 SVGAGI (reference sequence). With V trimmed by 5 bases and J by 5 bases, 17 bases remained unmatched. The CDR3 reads CASSPRLQDRGRRTEAFF. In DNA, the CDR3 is TGTGCCAGCAGTCCCCGACTCCAAGACAGGGGGCGCAGGACTGAAGCTTTCTTT.

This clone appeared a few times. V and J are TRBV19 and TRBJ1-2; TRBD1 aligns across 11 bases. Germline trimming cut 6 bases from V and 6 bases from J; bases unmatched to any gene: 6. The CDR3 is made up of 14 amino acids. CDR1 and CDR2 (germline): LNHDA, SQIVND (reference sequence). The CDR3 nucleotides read TGTGCCAGTAGGGACAGGGGGCGCTTCGATGGCTACACCTTC. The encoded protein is CASRDRGRFDGYTF.

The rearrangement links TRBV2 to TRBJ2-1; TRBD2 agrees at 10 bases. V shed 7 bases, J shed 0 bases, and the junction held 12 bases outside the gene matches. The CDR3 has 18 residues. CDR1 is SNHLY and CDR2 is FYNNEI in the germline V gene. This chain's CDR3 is CASNPKGASGSSYNEQFF. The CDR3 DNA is TGTGCCAGCAACCCCAAGGGAGCTAGCGGGAGCTCCTACAATGAGCAGTTCTTC.

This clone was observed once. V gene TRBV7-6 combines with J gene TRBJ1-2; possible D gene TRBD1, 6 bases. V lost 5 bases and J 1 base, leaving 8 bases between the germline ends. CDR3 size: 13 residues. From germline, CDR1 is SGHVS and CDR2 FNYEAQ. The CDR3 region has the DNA TGTGCCAGCAGCCGGACAGATAACTATGGCTACACCTTC. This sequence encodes CASSRTDNYGYTF.

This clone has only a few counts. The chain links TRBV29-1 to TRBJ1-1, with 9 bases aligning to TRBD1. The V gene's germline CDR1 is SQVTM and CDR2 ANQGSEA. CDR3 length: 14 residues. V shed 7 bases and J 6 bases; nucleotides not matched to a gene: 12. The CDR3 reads CSAVPGTGRAEAFF. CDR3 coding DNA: TGCAGCGCCGTCCCTGGGACAGGGCGCGCTGAAGCTTTCTTT.

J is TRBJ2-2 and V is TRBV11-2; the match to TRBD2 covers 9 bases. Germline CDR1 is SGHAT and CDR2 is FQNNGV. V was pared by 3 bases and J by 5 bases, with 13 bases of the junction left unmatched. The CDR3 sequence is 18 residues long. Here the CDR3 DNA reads TGTGCCAGCAGCTTCCCGCTTAGCGGGAGAGGAGATACCGGGGAGCTGTTTTTT. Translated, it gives CASSFPLSGRGDTGELFF.

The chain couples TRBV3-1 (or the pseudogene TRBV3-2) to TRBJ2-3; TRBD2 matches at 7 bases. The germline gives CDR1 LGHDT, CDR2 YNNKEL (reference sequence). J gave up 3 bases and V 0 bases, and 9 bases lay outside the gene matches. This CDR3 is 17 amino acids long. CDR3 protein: CASSQEGGGYSTDTQYF. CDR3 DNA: TGTGCCAGCAGCCAAGAGGGCGGGGGTTATTCGACAGATACGCAGTATTTT.

The CDR3 DNA is TGCGCCAGCAGTGATCTCAGGGCCACTGAAGCTTTCTTT. It codes for CASSDLRATEAFF. The rearrangement uses TRBV10-2 and TRBJ1-1, with a tentative D call TRBD1 (5 bases). V was shortened by 3 bases and J by 4 bases, with 9 bases between the two germline ends. The CDR3 runs 13 residues. The germline V gene encodes CDR1 WSHSY and CDR2 SAAADI.

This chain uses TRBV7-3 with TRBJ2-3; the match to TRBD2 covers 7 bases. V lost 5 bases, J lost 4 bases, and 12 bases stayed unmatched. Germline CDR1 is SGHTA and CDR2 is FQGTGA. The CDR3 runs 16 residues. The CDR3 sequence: CASSRIAGRDADTQYF. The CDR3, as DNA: TGTGCCAGCAGCCGAATAGCGGGTCGTGATGCAGATACGCAGTATTTT.

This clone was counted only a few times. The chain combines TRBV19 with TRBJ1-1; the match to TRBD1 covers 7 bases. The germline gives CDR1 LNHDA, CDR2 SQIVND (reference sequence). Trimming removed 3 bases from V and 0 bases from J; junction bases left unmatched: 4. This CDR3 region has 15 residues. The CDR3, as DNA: TGTGCCAGTAGTATGGGACAGCCTTTGAACACTGAAGCTTTCTTT. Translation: CASSMGQPLNTEAFF.

The CDR3 loop reads CASSPDGTSGSTGELFF. The CDR3 DNA is TGTGCCAGCTCACCTGACGGGACTAGCGGGAGTACCGGGGAGCTGTTTTTT. J is TRBJ2-2 and V is TRBV18, with TRBD2 matching over 14 bases. The CDR3 sequence is 17 residues long. Germline values: CDR1 KGHSH, CDR2 LQKENI. The J segment lost 5 bases and the V segment lost 3 bases, leaving 5 bases of the junction unmatched.

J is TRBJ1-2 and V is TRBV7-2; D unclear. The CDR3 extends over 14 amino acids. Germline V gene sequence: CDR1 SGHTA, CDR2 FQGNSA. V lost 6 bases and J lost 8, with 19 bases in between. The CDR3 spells CASSFPGRPNGYTF. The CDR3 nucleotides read TGTGCCAGCAGTTTCCCCGGGAGGCCGAACGGCTACACCTTC. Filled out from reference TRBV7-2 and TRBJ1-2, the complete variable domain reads GAGVSQSPSNKVTEKGKDVELRCDPISGHTALYWYRQSLGQGLEFLIYFQGNSAPDKSGLPSDRFSAERTGGSVSTLTIQRTQQEDSAVYLCASSFPGRPNGYTFGSGTRLTVV.